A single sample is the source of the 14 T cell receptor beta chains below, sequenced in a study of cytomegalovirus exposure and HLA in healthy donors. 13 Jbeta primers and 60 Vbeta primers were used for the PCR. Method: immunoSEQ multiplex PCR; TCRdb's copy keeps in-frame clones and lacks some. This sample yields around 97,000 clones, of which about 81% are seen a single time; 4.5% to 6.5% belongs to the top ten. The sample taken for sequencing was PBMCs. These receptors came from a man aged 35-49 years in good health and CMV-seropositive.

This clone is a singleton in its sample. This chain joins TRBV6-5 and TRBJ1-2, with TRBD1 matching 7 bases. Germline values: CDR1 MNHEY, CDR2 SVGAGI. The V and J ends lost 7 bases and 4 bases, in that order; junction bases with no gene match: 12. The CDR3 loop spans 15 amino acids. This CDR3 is CASKAADRTSYGYTF. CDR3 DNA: TGTGCCAGCAAAGCGGCGGACAGGACCAGCTATGGCTACACCTTC.

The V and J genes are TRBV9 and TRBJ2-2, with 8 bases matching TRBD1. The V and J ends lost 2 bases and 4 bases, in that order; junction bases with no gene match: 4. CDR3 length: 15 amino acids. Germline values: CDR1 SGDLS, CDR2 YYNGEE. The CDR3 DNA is TGTGCCAGCAGCGTCGAAACAGGGGGCACCGGGGAGCTGTTTTTT. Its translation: CASSVETGGTGELFF.

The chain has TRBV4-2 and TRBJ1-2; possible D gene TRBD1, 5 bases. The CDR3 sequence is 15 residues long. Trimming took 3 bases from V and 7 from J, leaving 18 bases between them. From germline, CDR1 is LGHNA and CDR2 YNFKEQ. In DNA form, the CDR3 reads TGTGCCAGCAGCCAGTCGCTTGTGGGGGGTACTGGCTACACCTTC. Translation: CASSQSLVGGTGYTF.

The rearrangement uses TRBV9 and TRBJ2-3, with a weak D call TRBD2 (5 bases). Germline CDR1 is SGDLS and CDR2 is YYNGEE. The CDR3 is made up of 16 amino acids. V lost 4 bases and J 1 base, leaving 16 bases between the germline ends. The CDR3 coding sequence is TGTGCCAGCAGCAACGGAGGTGTAGGGCGCACAGATACGCAGTATTTT. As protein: CASSNGGVGRTDTQYF.

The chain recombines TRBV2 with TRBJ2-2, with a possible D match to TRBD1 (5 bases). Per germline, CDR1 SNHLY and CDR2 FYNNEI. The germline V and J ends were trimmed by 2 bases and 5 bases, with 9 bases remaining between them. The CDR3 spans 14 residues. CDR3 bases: TGTGCCAGCAGTGAACAGGGTTGGACCGGGGAGCTGTTTTTT. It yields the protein CASSEQGWTGELFF. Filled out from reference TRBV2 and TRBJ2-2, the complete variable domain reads EPEVTQTPSHQVTQMGQEVILRCVPISNHLYFYWYRQILGQKVEFLVSFYNNEISEKSEIFDDQFSVERPDGSNFTLKIRSTKLEDSAMYFCASSEQGWTGELFFGEGSRLTVL.

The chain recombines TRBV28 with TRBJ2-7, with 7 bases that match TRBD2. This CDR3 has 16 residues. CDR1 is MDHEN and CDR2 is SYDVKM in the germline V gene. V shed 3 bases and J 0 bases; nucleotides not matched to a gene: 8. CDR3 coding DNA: TGTGCCAGCAGTTTTTCTCTGGGACTAACCTCCTACGAGCAGTACTTC. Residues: CASSFSLGLTSYEQYF.

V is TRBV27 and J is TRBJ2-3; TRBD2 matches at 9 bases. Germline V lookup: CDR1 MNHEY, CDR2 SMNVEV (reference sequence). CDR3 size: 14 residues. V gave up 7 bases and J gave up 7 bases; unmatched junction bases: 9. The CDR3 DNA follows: TGTGCCAGCATCAATGCGGCGGGAGGGAATACGCAGTATTTT. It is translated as CASINAAGGNTQYF.

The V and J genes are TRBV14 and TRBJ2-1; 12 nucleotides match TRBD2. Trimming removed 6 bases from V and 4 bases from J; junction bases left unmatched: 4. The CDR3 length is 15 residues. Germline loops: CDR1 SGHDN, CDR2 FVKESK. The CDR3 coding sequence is TGTGCCAGCAGTCCACTAGCGGGAGGTTACAATGAGCAGTTCTTC. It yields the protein CASSPLAGGYNEQFF.

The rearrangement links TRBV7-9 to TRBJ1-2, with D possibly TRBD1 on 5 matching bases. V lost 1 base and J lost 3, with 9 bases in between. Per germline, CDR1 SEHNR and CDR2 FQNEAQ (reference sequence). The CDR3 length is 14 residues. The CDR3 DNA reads TGTGCCAGCAGCTTAGGCGGGGCCTACTATGGCTACACCTTC. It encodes CASSLGGAYYGYTF.

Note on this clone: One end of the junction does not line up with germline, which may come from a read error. The CDR3, as DNA: TGCGCCAGCAGCCAAGGGACACAGGGCCTAGCCAAAAACAGTCAGTACTTC. The encoded protein is CASSQGTQGLAKNSQYF. V usage is TRBV4-1 and J usage is TRBJ2-4, with a weak D call TRBD1 (6 bases). CDR1 MGHRA and CDR2 YSYEKL come from the germline V gene. The CDR3 sequence is 17 residues long.

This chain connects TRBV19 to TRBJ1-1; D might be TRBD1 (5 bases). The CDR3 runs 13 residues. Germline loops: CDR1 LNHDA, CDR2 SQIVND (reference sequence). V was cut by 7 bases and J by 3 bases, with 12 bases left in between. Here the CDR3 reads CASTPRGYTEAFF. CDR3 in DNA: TGTGCCAGTACCCCAAGGGGCTACACTGAAGCTTTCTTT.

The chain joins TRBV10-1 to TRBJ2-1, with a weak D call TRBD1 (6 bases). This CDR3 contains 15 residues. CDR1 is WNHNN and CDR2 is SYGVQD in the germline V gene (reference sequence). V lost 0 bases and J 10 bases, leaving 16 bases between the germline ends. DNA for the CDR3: TGCGCCAGCAGTGAGTCGGGGGCTACGGCTTTCGAGCAGTTCTTC. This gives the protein CASSESGATAFEQFF.

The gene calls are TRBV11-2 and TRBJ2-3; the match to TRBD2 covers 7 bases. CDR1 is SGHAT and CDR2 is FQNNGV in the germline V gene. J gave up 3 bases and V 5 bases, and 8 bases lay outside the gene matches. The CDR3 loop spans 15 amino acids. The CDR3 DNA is TGTGCCAGCAGCCCTACTAGCGTGGGGACAGATACGCAGTATTTT. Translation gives CASSPTSVGTDTQYF.

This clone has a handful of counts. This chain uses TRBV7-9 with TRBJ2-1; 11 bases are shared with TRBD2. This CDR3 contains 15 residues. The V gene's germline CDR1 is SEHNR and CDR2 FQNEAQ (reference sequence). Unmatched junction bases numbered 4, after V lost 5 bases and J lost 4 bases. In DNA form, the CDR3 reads TGTGCCAGCAGCCCCCGGACTAGCGGGTACAATGAGCAGTTCTTC. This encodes CASSPRTSGYNEQFF.